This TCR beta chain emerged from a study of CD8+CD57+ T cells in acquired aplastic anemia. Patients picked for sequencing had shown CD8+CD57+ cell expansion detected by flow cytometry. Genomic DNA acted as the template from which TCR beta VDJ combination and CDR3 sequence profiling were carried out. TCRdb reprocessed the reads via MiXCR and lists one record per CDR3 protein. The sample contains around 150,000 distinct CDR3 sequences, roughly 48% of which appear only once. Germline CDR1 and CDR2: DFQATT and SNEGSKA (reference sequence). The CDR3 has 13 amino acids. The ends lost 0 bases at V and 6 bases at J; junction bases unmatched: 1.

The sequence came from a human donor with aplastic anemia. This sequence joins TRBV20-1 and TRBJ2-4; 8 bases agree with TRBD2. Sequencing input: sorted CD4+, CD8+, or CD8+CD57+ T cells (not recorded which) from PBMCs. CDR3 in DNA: TGCAGTGCTAGAGACAGCGGGGGAAACATTCAGTACTTC. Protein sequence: CSARDSGGNIQYF.